The 23 T cell receptor beta chains presented below share a single source sample, sequenced in a study of cytomegalovirus exposure and HLA in healthy donors. Method: immunoSEQ multiplex PCR; TCRdb's copy keeps in-frame clones and lacks some. The repertoire holds about 330,000 clones, with 70% to 90% as singletons. Material: PBMCs. The receptor source for this set is a woman aged 18-30 years in good health and CMV-seronegative.

This rearrangement joins TRBV4-2 to TRBJ2-1, with 12 positions matching TRBD2. CDR1 and CDR2 (germline): LGHNA, YNFKEQ. The junction had 7 bases not matched to a gene; V was cut back by 4 bases and J by 3 bases. The CDR3 loop spans 17 amino acids. The CDR3 reads CASSPRLAGDIYNEQFF. The CDR3 bases are TGTGCCAGCAGCCCGAGACTAGCGGGAGATATCTACAATGAGCAGTTCTTC.

The chain employs TRBV25-1 and TRBJ2-2, with D possibly TRBD1 on 5 matching bases. The CDR3 has 14 amino acids. Germline V gene data show CDR1 as MGHDK and CDR2 as SYGVNS. V dropped 6 bases and J dropped 2 bases, with 10 bases sitting between them. CDR3 nucleotides: TGTGCCAGCAGGAGAGGACACAACACCGGGGAGCTGTTTTTT. Its translation: CASRRGHNTGELFF.

J is TRBJ1-1 and V is TRBV20-1; 7 bases align to TRBD1. This CDR3 comprises 11 residues. Germline V CDR1 and CDR2: DFQATT, SNEGSKA (reference sequence). The CDR3 loop reads CRRGLGTEAFF. The CDR3, as DNA: TGCAGAAGGGGGCTGGGGACTGAAGCTTTCTTT.

The chain combines TRBV30 with TRBJ1-2; D is uncertain. Germline V gives CDR1 GTSNPN, CDR2 SVGIG (reference sequence). V was trimmed by 2 bases and J by 8 bases, leaving 15 bases between them. CDR3 length: 13 residues. As DNA, the CDR3 is TGTGCCTGGAGTCGAAGGGCGGAGGAGGGCTACACCTTC. Its translation: CAWSRRAEEGYTF.

The chain carries TRBV18 and TRBJ1-4; weak D call: TRBD1 (5 bases). Germline V lookup: CDR1 KGHSH, CDR2 LQKENI. The CDR3 covers 12 residues. V was pared by 6 bases and J by 7 bases, with 9 bases between. CDR3 residues: CASSYQGEKLFF. Written as DNA, the CDR3 is TGTGCCAGCTCGTATCAGGGTGAAAAACTGTTTTTT.

This chain uses TRBV14 with TRBJ2-2; no firm D call. This CDR3 spans 17 amino acids. V was trimmed by 0 bases and J by 3 bases, leaving 14 bases between them. Germline V gives CDR1 SGHDN, CDR2 FVKESK. The CDR3 protein is CASSQDYNSPYTGELFF. CDR3 nucleotide sequence: TGTGCCAGCAGCCAAGATTATAACAGCCCTTACACCGGGGAGCTGTTTTTT.

The J gene is TRBJ2-7, the V gene TRBV28, with 9 bases that match TRBD1. J was trimmed by 6 bases and V by 2 bases; bases with no gene match: 8. CDR3 length: 15 amino acids. The germline V gene encodes CDR1 MDHEN and CDR2 SYDVKM. This CDR3 is CASSLSAGQGVEQYF. CDR3 DNA: TGTGCCAGCAGTTTAAGTGCGGGACAGGGTGTCGAGCAGTACTTC.

The chain has TRBV2 and TRBJ1-2; D gene ambiguous. In germline, CDR1 is SNHLY, CDR2 FYNNEI. The CDR3 extends over 13 amino acids. Trimming took 5 bases from V and 6 from J, leaving 13 bases between them. CDR3 residues: CASSLGSVDGYTF. The CDR3 nucleotides read TGTGCCAGCAGTCTAGGAAGCGTTGATGGCTACACCTTC.

The J gene is TRBJ1-2, the V gene TRBV25-1, with TRBD1 matching over 8 bases. The CDR3 spans 13 residues. V lost 4 bases to trimming and J lost 8 bases; unmatched junction nucleotides: 6. The germline gives CDR1 MGHDK, CDR2 SYGVNS. The CDR3 DNA sequence: TGTGCCAGCAGTGTAGACGGGACAGGAGGCTACACCTTC. As protein: CASSVDGTGGYTF.

V usage is TRBV11-3 and J usage is TRBJ2-7; 14 bases fit TRBD2. Losses at the gene ends were 4 bases for V and 5 bases for J; bases not matched to a gene: 1. Germline CDR1 is SGHNT and CDR2 is YENEEA. This CDR3 comprises 14 residues. The CDR3 coding sequence is TGTGCCAGCAGCTCGGGACTAGCGGGAGACGAGCAGTACTTC. This codes for CASSSGLAGDEQYF.

This clone was detected a few times. V is TRBV29-1 and J is TRBJ2-5; 8 bases map to TRBD2. Germline loops: CDR1 SQVTM, CDR2 ANQGSEA. With 1 base clipped from V and 1 base from J, the junction kept 5 bases outside the gene matches. The CDR3 loop spans 15 amino acids. The CDR3 loop reads CSVEVGSGVQETQYF. DNA for the CDR3: TGCAGCGTTGAAGTGGGTAGCGGGGTCCAAGAGACCCAGTACTTC.

This clone has just a few counts. The chain joins TRBV7-9 to TRBJ1-1; TRBD1 is a possible D gene (6 bases). Germline V gene lookup returns CDR1 SEHNR and CDR2 FQNEAQ (reference sequence). V lost 0 bases, J lost 1 base, and 6 bases lay in between. The CDR3 has 14 amino acids. The CDR3 loop reads CASSLAGGNTEAFF. DNA for the CDR3: TGTGCCAGCAGCTTAGCAGGGGGGAACACTGAAGCTTTCTTT.

Remarks on this clone: This could be a read error, since a much larger clone is one nucleotide away. The chain is built from TRBV27 and TRBJ2-7; D not certain. Germline V gene sequence: CDR1 MNHEY, CDR2 SMNVEV (reference sequence). The CDR3 runs 11 residues. Trimming shortened V by 6 bases and J by 3 bases, and 6 bases separated the two germline ends. CDR3 sequence (DNA): TGTGCCAGCAGCTCCTTCTACGAGCAGTACTTC. It encodes CASSSFYEQYF.

The V gene is TRBV9, the J gene TRBJ2-1; 7 bases are a match to TRBD2. Germline V gene data show CDR1 as SGDLS and CDR2 as YYNGEE. The CDR3 totals 17 residues. V was pared by 0 bases and J by 4 bases, with 10 bases of the junction left unmatched. CDR3 coding DNA: TGTGCCAGCAGCGTAGAGGATGCGGGACTACAATACAATGAGCAGTTCTTC. Amino acid sequence: CASSVEDAGLQYNEQFF.

This chain uses TRBV6-1 with TRBJ1-2; no firm D call. Germline V gene sequence: CDR1 MNHNS, CDR2 SASEGT. This CDR3 is 14 amino acids long. V lost 0 bases to trimming and J lost 7 bases, with 12 bases between them. CDR3 sequence reads: CASSEAPGTGGYTF. The CDR3 region has the DNA TGTGCCAGCAGTGAAGCGCCGGGTACTGGTGGCTACACCTTC.

The chain is built from TRBV15 and TRBJ2-2, with D maybe TRBD2 (5 bases). CDR1 LNHNV and CDR2 YYDKDF come from the germline V gene (reference sequence). This CDR3 is 16 amino acids long. V lost 0 bases and J lost 1, with 9 bases in between. CDR3: CATSRDFAGNTGELFF. CDR3 nucleotides: TGTGCCACCAGCAGAGATTTCGCGGGGAACACCGGGGAGCTGTTTTTT.

The V call is TRBV7-2, the J call TRBJ2-3; D uncertain. V dropped 6 bases and J dropped 6 bases, with 13 bases sitting between them. Germline lookup yields CDR1 SGHTA and CDR2 FQGNSA. There are 13 residues in the CDR3. The CDR3, as DNA: TGTGCCAGCAGAGCTTTTTCCCTCGATACGCAGTATTTT. Residues: CASRAFSLDTQYF.

The chain has TRBV11-2 and TRBJ2-7; TRBD2 matches 13 bases. The length of the CDR3 is 15 residues. V lost 3 bases to trimming and J lost 7 bases; unmatched junction nucleotides: 6. The germline CDR1 and CDR2 sequences are SGHAT and FQNNGV. In DNA form, the CDR3 reads TGTGCCAGCAGCTTTGGACTAGCGGGAGTGGGGGAGCAGTACTTC. It encodes CASSFGLAGVGEQYF.

V and J are TRBV11-2 and TRBJ2-1; 8 bases align to TRBD2. This CDR3 contains 15 residues. CDR1 is SGHAT and CDR2 is FQNNGV in the germline V gene. The trim removed 5 bases at V and 3 bases at J, leaving 6 bases unmatched. The CDR3: CASSQTSGIYNEQFF. CDR3 DNA: TGTGCCAGCAGCCAAACTAGCGGCATCTACAATGAGCAGTTCTTC. Full variable domain (remainder filled in from reference TRBV11-2 and TRBJ2-1): EAGVAQSPRYKIIEKRQSVAFWCNPISGHATLYWYQQILGQGPKLLIQFQNNGVVDDSQLPKDRFSAERLKGVDSTLKIQPAKLEDSAVYLCASSQTSGIYNEQFFGPGTRLTVL.

The chain couples TRBV4-3 to TRBJ2-3; TRBD2 might be the D (5 bases). From germline, CDR1 is LGHNA and CDR2 YSLEER. The CDR3 spans 16 residues. V was trimmed by 4 bases and J by 0 bases, leaving 14 bases between them. CDR3 nucleotide sequence: TGCGCCAGCAGCCTCCAAGCTAGGACTAGCACAGATACGCAGTATTTT. Amino acid sequence: CASSLQARTSTDTQYF.

CDR3: CASSLDQGRGTDTQYF. CDR3 bases: TGTGCCAGCAGCTTAGATCAGGGCAGGGGCACAGATACGCAGTATTTT. This chain links TRBV7-2 with TRBJ2-3; TRBD1 is a possible D gene (5 bases). The V gene's germline CDR1 is SGHTA and CDR2 FQGNSA. V lost 1 base, J lost 1 base, and 12 bases lay in between. This CDR3 is 16 amino acids long.

The chain couples TRBV19 to TRBJ2-7; 7 bases agree with TRBD2. The CDR3 runs 16 residues. V was clipped by 3 bases and J by 5 bases; unmatched bases: 13. Germline-derived CDR1 and CDR2 are LNHDA and SQIVND (reference sequence). The DNA for the CDR3 is TGTGCCAGTAGTATTTCGGCGGGCCGGGCGGGAGACGAGCAGTACTTC. Its protein product is CASSISAGRAGDEQYF. Supplemented by reference TRBV19 and TRBJ2-7, the full variable domain reads DGGITQSPKYLFRKEGQNVTLSCEQNLNHDAMYWYRQDPGQGLRLIYYSQIVNDFQKGDIAEGYSVSREKKESFPLTVTSAQKNPTAFYLCASSISAGRAGDEQYFGPGTRLTVT.

V usage is TRBV18 and J usage is TRBJ1-2; the match to TRBD1 covers 9 bases. Germline V CDR1 and CDR2: KGHSH, LQKENI. V shed 4 bases, J shed 7 bases, and the junction held 16 bases outside the gene matches. CDR3 length equals 17 residues. The CDR3 region is CASSLTYSGTGHFGYTF. As DNA, the CDR3 is TGTGCCAGCTCACTCACGTACTCCGGGACAGGGCATTTTGGCTACACCTTC.